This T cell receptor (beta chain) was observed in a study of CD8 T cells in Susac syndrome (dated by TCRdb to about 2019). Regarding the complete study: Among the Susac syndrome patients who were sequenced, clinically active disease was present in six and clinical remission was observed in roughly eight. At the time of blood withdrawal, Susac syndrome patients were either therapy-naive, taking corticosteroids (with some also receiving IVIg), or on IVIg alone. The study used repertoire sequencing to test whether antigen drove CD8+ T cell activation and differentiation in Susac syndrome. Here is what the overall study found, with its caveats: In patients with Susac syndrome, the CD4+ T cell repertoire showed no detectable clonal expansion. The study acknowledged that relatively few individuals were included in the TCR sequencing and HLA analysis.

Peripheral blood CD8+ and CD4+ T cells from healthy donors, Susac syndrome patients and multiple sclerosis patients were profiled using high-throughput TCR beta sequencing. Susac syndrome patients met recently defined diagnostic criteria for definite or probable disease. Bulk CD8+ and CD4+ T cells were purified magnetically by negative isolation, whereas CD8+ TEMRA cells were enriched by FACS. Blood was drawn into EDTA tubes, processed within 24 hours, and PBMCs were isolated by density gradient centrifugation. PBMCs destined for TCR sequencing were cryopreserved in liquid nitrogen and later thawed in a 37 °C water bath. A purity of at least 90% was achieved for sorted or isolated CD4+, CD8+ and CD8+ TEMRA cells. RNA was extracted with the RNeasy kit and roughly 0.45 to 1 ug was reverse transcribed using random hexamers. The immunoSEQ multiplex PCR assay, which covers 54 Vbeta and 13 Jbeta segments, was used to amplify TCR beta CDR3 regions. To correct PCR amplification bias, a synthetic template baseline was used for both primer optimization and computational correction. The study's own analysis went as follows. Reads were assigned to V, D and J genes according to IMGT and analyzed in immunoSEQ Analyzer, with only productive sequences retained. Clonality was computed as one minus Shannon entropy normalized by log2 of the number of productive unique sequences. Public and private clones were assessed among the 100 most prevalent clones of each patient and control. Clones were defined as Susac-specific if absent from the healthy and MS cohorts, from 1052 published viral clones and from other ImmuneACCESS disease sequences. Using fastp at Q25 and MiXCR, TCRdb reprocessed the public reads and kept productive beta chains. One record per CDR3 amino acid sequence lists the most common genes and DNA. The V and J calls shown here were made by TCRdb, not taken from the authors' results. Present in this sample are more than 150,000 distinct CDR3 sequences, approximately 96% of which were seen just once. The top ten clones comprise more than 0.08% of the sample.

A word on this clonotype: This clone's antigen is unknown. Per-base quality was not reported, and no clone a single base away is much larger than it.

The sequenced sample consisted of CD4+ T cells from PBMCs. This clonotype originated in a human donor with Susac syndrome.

The CDR3 region: CASTADYNEQFF. The nucleotides are TGTGCCAGCACGGCGGACTACAATGAGCAGTTCTTC. The chain is encoded by TRBV6-1 joined to TRBJ2-1; the D gene is not confidently resolved. Deletion took 7 bases off V and 3 bases off J, with a span of 7 bases between the germline ends. Via the germline V gene, CDR1 is MNHNS and CDR2 SASEGT. The cysteine opens and the phenylalanine closes a CDR3 of 12 amino acids. Only CDR3 DNA is held: 36 bases, read in frame from base 1.